This entry concerns a single T cell receptor (beta chain). Its target is unknown. The PCR had 60 Vbeta and 13 Jbeta primers. The protocol was immunoSEQ multiplex PCR, while the TCRdb copy is restricted to in-frame clones and leaves out a portion. The data contain some 85,000 clones, about 74% of them seen just once; the ten biggest clones take up more than 3.5%. V lost 8 bases and J lost 1, with 6 bases in between. CDR3 length: 12 amino acids. Germline V lookup: CDR1 MNHNY, CDR2 SVGAGI (reference sequence). The study sampled nominally healthy donors, though unrecorded immune exposures were likely. This specimen belongs to a study of cytomegalovirus exposure and HLA in healthy donors. Whole-study results and caveats: TRBV6-2, TRBV6-3 and some other V segments were excluded as indistinguishable. Prediction of most subjects' HLA-A and HLA-B alleles by TCR beta sequences was reportedly accurate.

Sequencing used PBMCs. The chain employs TRBV6-6 and TRBJ1-3; D is undetermined. The TCR was taken from a man younger than 40 in good health and CMV-seronegative. The CDR3, as DNA: TGTGCCAGCGGCCCGTCTGGAAACACCATATATTTT. It codes for CASGPSGNTIYF.